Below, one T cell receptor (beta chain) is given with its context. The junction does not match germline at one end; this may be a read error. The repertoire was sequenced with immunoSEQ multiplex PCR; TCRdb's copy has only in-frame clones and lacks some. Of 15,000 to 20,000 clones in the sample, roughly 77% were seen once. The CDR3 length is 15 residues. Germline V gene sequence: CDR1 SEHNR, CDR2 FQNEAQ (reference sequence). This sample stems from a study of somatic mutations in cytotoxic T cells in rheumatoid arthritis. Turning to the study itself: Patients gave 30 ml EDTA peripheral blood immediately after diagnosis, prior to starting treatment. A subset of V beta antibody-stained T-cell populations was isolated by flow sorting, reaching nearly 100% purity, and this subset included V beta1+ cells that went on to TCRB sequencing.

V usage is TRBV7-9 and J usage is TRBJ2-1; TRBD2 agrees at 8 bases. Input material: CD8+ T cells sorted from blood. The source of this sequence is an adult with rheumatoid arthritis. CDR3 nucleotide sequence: TGTGCCAGCAGCGTAGCGGGATTCACCTACAATGAGCAGTTCTTC. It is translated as CASSVAGFTYNEQFF.